A selection of T cell receptor beta chains follows, all from one sample in a study of sequential checkpoint blockade in melanoma. Here immunoSEQ multiplex PCR was the method, and the copy in TCRdb shows in-frame clones only, minus some. The table has approximately 10,000 clones, less than 80% seen once; the top ten hold 11%. This specimen was CD8+ T cells sorted from blood (inferred from file names), taken from a patient given nivolumab and ipilimumab in sequence. The source is a human donor with melanoma. Each CDR3 is given with its conserved first and last residue. D genes are given only for firm matches. Part of the rows lack a size; the others show once, few, many or a class for expanded clones.

abundance: .
v_gene: TRBV5-1
j_gene: TRBJ1-1
d_gene: .
CDR3aa: CASSLWSGTEAFF
CDR3nt: TGCGCCAGCAGCTTGTGGTCAGGCACTGAAGCTTTCTTT

abundance: .
v_gene: TRBV19
j_gene: TRBJ2-1
d_gene: TRBD2
CDR3aa: CASRGGTVTSGGYNEQFF
CDR3nt: TGTGCCAGTAGGGGAGGGACGGTTACTAGCGGGGGCTACAATGAGCAGTTCTTC

abundance: once
v_gene: TRBV11-3
j_gene: TRBJ2-7
d_gene: TRBD1
CDR3aa: CASSLLGQTYEQYF
CDR3nt: TGTGCCAGCAGCTTACTGGGACAGACGTACGAGCAGTACTTC

abundance: few
v_gene: TRBV7-3
j_gene: TRBJ2-3
d_gene: TRBD2
CDR3aa: CASSSRLAGDTQYF
CDR3nt: TGTGCCAGCAGCTCCCGACTAGCTGGAGATACGCAGTATTTT

abundance: .
v_gene: TRBV10-2
j_gene: TRBJ2-7
d_gene: .
CDR3aa: CASSAGRLGEQYF
CDR3nt: TGCGCCAGCAGTGCAGGGAGGTTAGGCGAGCAGTACTTC

abundance: .
v_gene: TRBV5-1
j_gene: TRBJ2-7
d_gene: TRBD1
CDR3aa: CASSTGQGTYEQYF
CDR3nt: TGCGCCAGCAGCACTGGACAGGGTACCTACGAGCAGTACTTC

abundance: once
v_gene: TRBV7-8
j_gene: TRBJ2-5
d_gene: .
CDR3aa: CASSLWSGEEETQYF
CDR3nt: TGTGCCAGCAGCTTATGGTCGGGGGAGGAGGAGACCCAGTACTTC

abundance: .
v_gene: TRBV30
j_gene: TRBJ2-2
d_gene: .
CDR3aa: CAWSEGSGELFF
CDR3nt: TGTGCCTGGAGTGAGGGGTCCGGGGAGCTGTTTTTT

abundance: .
v_gene: TRBV13
j_gene: TRBJ2-5
d_gene: .
CDR3aa: CASSFGGIGGTQYF
CDR3nt: TGTGCCAGCAGCTTCGGGGGTATCGGAGGGACCCAGTACTTC

abundance: .
v_gene: TRBV6-5
j_gene: TRBJ1-5
d_gene: TRBD1
CDR3aa: CASDRAFNQPQHF
CDR3nt: TGTGCCAGTGACAGGGCCTTCAATCAGCCCCAGCATTTT

abundance: .
v_gene: TRBV6-4
j_gene: TRBJ2-1
d_gene: .
CDR3aa: CASSDKGHSTPNEQFF
CDR3nt: TGTGCCAGCAGTGACAAGGGACACTCGACCCCAAATGAGCAGTTCTTC

abundance: .
v_gene: TRBV4-1
j_gene: TRBJ2-3
d_gene: .
CDR3aa: CASSQEKRTRTDTQYF
CDR3nt: TGCGCCAGCAGCCAAGAAAAGCGTACCCGCACAGATACGCAGTATTTT

abundance: .
v_gene: TRBV5-1
j_gene: TRBJ2-1
d_gene: TRBD2
CDR3aa: CASSVRQGYPGLADNEQFF
CDR3nt: TGCGCCAGCAGCGTACGACAGGGTTACCCCGGACTAGCGGACAATGAGCAGTTCTTC

abundance: once
v_gene: TRBV4-1
j_gene: TRBJ1-1
d_gene: .
CDR3aa: CASSPLATANTEAFF
CDR3nt: TGCGCCAGCAGCCCCCTAGCGACAGCGAACACTGAAGCTTTCTTT

abundance: few
v_gene: TRBV10-3
j_gene: TRBJ2-1
d_gene: .
CDR3aa: CAISEASYNEQFF
CDR3nt: TGTGCCATCAGTGAGGCCAGCTACAATGAGCAGTTCTTC

abundance: .
v_gene: TRBV9
j_gene: TRBJ1-3
d_gene: TRBD1
CDR3aa: CASSADRGGGNTIYF
CDR3nt: TGTGCCAGCAGCGCAGACAGGGGAGGTGGAAACACCATATATTTT

abundance: .
v_gene: TRBV7-9
j_gene: TRBJ2-5
d_gene: .
CDR3aa: CASSFVTNQETQYF
CDR3nt: TGTGCCAGCAGCTTCGTCACAAACCAAGAGACCCAGTACTTC

abundance: once
v_gene: TRBV9
j_gene: TRBJ1-4
d_gene: .
CDR3aa: CASSVNGETNEKLFF
CDR3nt: TGTGCCAGCAGCGTAAATGGGGAGACTAATGAAAAACTGTTTTTT

abundance: .
v_gene: TRBV14
j_gene: TRBJ2-7
d_gene: TRBD1
CDR3aa: CASSQGDRRAYEQYF
CDR3nt: TGTGCCAGCAGCCAAGGGGACAGGAGAGCCTACGAGCAGTACTTC

abundance: few
v_gene: TRBV11-3
j_gene: TRBJ1-1
d_gene: TRBD1
CDR3aa: CASSLGTGNEAFF
CDR3nt: TGTGCCAGCAGCCTCGGGACAGGAAATGAAGCTTTCTTT

abundance: once
v_gene: TRBV7-6
j_gene: TRBJ2-7
d_gene: .
CDR3aa: CASSLEKGAGPISYEQYF
CDR3nt: TGTGCCAGCAGCTTAGAAAAAGGGGCGGGGCCTATATCCTACGAGCAGTACTTC

abundance: once
v_gene: TRBV6-1
j_gene: TRBJ2-7
d_gene: .
CDR3aa: CASRDSFYEQYF
CDR3nt: TGTGCCAGCAGAGACAGTTTCTACGAGCAGTACTTC

abundance: .
v_gene: TRBV7-9
j_gene: TRBJ2-5
d_gene: TRBD2
CDR3aa: CASSPPSGGTTETQYF
CDR3nt: TGTGCCAGCAGCCCCCCCAGCGGGGGGACAACAGAGACCCAGTACTTC

abundance: .
v_gene: TRBV10-2
j_gene: TRBJ1-2
d_gene: .
CDR3aa: CASSFRQNQVYGYTF
CDR3nt: TGCGCCAGCAGTTTCCGACAAAACCAAGTCTATGGCTACACCTTC

abundance: .
v_gene: TRBV2
j_gene: TRBJ1-3
d_gene: .
CDR3aa: CASSGGPGNTIYF
CDR3nt: TGTGCCAGCAGTGGGGGGCCTGGAAACACCATATATTTT

abundance: .
v_gene: TRBV7-2
j_gene: TRBJ2-1
d_gene: .
CDR3aa: CASSWDTPSSYNEQFF
CDR3nt: TGTGCCAGCAGCTGGGACACCCCGAGCTCCTACAATGAGCAGTTCTTC

abundance: .
v_gene: TRBV27
j_gene: TRBJ1-2
d_gene: TRBD1
CDR3aa: CASRQTAGGGLGYGYTF
CDR3nt: TGTGCCAGCAGGCAGACCGCAGGAGGGGGCTTAGGTTATGGCTACACCTTC

abundance: few
v_gene: TRBV6-6
j_gene: TRBJ2-6
d_gene: .
CDR3aa: CASSESGSGANVLTF
CDR3nt: TGTGCCAGCAGCGAGTCAGGCTCCGGGGCCAACGTCCTGACTTTC